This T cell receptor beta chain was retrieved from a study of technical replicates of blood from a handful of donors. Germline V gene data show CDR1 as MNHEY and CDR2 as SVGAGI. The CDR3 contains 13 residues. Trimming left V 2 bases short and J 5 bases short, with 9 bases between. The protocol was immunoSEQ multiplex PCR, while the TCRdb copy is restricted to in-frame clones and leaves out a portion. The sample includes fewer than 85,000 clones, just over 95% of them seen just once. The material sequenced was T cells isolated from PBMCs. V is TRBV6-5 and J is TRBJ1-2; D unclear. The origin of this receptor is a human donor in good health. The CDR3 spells CASSYEADYGYTF. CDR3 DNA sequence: TGTGCCAGCAGTTACGAGGCAGATTATGGCTACACCTTC.